The entry that follows covers one T cell receptor beta chain sequence. Its antigen is still unknown. Data came from immunoSEQ multiplex PCR; TCRdb stores just in-frame clones and leaves some out. The sample shows around 140,000 clones, more than 75% of them seen only once. V dropped 7 bases and J dropped 0; count of bases not matched to a gene: 9. CDR3 size: 17 residues. Germline V gene data show CDR1 as SNHLY and CDR2 as FYNNEI. The record originates from a study of cytomegalovirus exposure and HLA in healthy donors. Study summary: A subsequent analysis stated that the roughly 130 validation repertoires were run on the same platform as the 600 to 750 first-cohort repertoires.

Study findings and constraints: The study designated 164 TCR beta chains cytomegalovirus-associated.

The rearrangement links TRBV2 to TRBJ1-5, with 10 bases matching TRBD1. This sequence originates from a man between 18 and 35 years old in good health and CMV-seropositive. The material sequenced was PBMCs. The CDR3: CASNRDRGPDSNQPQHF. CDR3 in DNA: TGTGCCAGCAATCGGGACAGGGGCCCGGATAGCAATCAGCCCCAGCATTTT.